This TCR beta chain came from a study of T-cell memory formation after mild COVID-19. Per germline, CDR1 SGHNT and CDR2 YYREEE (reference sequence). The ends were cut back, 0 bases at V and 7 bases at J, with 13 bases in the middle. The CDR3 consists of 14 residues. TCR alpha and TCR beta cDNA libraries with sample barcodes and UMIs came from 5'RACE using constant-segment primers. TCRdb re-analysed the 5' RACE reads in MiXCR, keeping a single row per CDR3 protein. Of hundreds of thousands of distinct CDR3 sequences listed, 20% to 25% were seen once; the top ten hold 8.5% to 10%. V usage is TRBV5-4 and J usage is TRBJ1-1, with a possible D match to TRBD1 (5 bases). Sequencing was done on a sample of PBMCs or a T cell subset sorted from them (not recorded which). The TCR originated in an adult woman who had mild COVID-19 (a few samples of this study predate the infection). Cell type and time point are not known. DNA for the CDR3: TGTGCCAGCAGCTTGGAGGGGTCAGGGCATGAAGCTTTCTTT. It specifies CASSLEGSGHEAFF.